This T cell receptor beta chain came from a study of read filtering for tumor transcriptome and immune sequencing. On the study more broadly: Revised staging placed eight or nine patients in R-ISS I, some 17 in II, six or seven in III. Study-wide points: The CD138-negative fraction was mixed bone marrow immune cells, not pure T cells. Single-read clonotypes: 80% to 90% of IR-seq clonotypes (around 3.6% of reads), 74.6% of RNA-seq clonotypes (roughly 43% of reads). RNA-seq captured clonotypes less deeply and reliably than IR-seq.

There are many counts of this clonotype. Its antigen remains unknown. From approximately 430 ng of RNA, a library with molecular barcoded alpha/delta and beta/gamma adaptors was made. Using its own MiXCR run on the reads, TCRdb lists one record per CDR3 protein. The repertoire includes some 130,000 distinct CDR3 sequences, about 13% of them detected once, and 8.4% sits in the top ten. CDR3 size: 15 residues. Per germline, CDR1 SNHLY and CDR2 FYNNEI. After removal of 2 bases from V and 6 bases from J, the junction contained 7 bases not matched to a gene. The sample taken for sequencing was a population of CD138-negative cells sorted from bone marrow. The genes are TRBV2 and TRBJ2-3, with TRBD2 matching 8 bases. The receptor was isolated from a donor over 35 with multiple myeloma. CDR3 nucleotide sequence: TGTGCCAGCAGTGAACCCCGGGAGGGCCTCGATACGCAGTATTTT. It codes for CASSEPREGLDTQYF.